Described below is a single T cell receptor beta chain sequence and its context. This record comes from a study of PD-L1 blockade in urothelial cancer. Time point meaning: pretreatment peripheral blood. The CDR3 runs to 13 residues. Germline-derived CDR1 and CDR2 are ENHRY and SYGVKD. V gave up 6 bases and J gave up 2 bases; unmatched junction bases: 1. TCRdb's copy holds only in-frame clones and misses some; the assay was immunoSEQ multiplex PCR. The repertoire holds 70,000 to 75,000 clones, with around 84% as singletons. This receptor was obtained from a woman between 70 and 85 years old with urothelial cancer. The sequencing used PBMCs, collected around atezolizumab (anti-PD-L1) treatment. The chain combines TRBV10-3 with TRBJ2-3, with TRBD2 identical over 8 bases. CDR3 in DNA: TGTGCCATCAGAGCGGGGGCCACAGATACGCAGTATTTT. Its translation: CAIRAGATDTQYF.